This T cell receptor beta chain was sequenced for a study of OX40 agonist ivuxolimab in advanced cancers. On the study more broadly: Having had anti-PD-1, anti-PD-L1 or anti-CTLA-4 therapy before was allowed, and about 42% had some.

Findings of the study overall: Also showing low normalized T-cell clonal expansion were some of the nonresponders.

For this clone: Its antigen is not identified.

Germline values: CDR1 MGHRA, CDR2 YSYEKL. V shed 8 bases and J shed 5 bases, with 18 bases lying between them. The CDR3 runs to 15 residues. TCRdb keeps only in-frame clones here, not all; method: immunoSEQ multiplex PCR. The sample carries about 75,000 clones, roughly 85% recorded once. The V and J genes are TRBV4-1 and TRBJ2-2; perhaps TRBD1 as D (8 bases). The sample in question was CD4+ or CD8+ T cells sorted from blood, obtained in a trial of the OX40 agonist ivuxolimab. This TCR was sampled from an adult with an advanced solid tumor such as melanoma, head and neck, liver or kidney cancer. The CDR3 bases are TGCGCCAGCCGATCTTACAGGGGGGGGACCGGGGAGCTGTTTTTT. Translation gives CASRSYRGGTGELFF.